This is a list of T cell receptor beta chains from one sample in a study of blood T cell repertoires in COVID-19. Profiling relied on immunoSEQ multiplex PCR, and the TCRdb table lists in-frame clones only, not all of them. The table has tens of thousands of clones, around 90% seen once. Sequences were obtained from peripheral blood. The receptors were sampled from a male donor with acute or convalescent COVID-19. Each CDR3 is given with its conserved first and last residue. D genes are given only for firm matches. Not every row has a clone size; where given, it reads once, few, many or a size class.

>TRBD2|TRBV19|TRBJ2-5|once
TGTGCCAGTAGTATTGCGGGGGGCATTGGTGAGACCCAGTACTTC
CASSIAGGIGETQYF
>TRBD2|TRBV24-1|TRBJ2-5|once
TGTGCCACCAGTTCAGCGGGGCGGGGGGCCCAGTACTTC
CATSSAGRGAQYF
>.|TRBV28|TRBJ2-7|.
TGTGCCAGCAGTTTCTCAGCAGCCTTCGCCGGGACAACCTACGAGCAGTACTTC
CASSFSAAFAGTTYEQYF
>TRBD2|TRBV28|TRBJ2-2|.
TGTGCCAGCAGTCCCAGTTGGGCGGGGGAAACCGGGGAGCTGTTTTTT
CASSPSWAGETGELFF
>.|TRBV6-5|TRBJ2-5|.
TGTGCCAGCGGACAGCTCGAAGAGACCCAGTACTTC
CASGQLEETQYF
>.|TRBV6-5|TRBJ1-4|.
TGTGCCAGCAGCCTCACCTCAAGAGGTGAAAAACTGTTTTTT
CASSLTSRGEKLFF
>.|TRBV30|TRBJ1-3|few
TGTGCCTGGGCCCCGCGAGGAAACACCATATATTTT
CAWAPRGNTIYF
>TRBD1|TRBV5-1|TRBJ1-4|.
TGCGCCAGCAGCTCGGACAGGCCTAATGAAAAACTGTTTTTT
CASSSDRPNEKLFF
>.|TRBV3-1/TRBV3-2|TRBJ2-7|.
TGTGCCAGCAGCCAAGGTGTAGGAGGCGAGCAGTACTTC
CASSQGVGGEQYF
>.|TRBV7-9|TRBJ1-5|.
TGTGCCAGCAGCCGGGGTCAACAGCCCCAGCATTTT
CASSRGQQPQHF
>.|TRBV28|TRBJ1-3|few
TGTGCCAGCAGTTTATATGTGACACCGCTCTCTGGAAACACCATATATTTT
CASSLYVTPLSGNTIYF
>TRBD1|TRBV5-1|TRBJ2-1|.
TGCGCCAGCAGCCAGGGGACAGGGGGCCCAACGGGGCAGTTCTTC
CASSQGTGGPTGQFF
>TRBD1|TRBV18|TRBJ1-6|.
TGTGCCAGCTCACCACGCGATAGACAGGGGGCCCTTGGTTCACCCCTCCACTTT
CASSPRDRQGALGSPLHF
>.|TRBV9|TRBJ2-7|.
TGTGCCAGCAGCGTAGACCAGGGCCCCTACGAGCAGTACTTC
CASSVDQGPYEQYF
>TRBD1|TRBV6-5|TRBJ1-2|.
TGTGCCAGCAGTCACAGGGGGCGCCGCCATCATGGCTACACCTTC
CASSHRGRRHHGYTF